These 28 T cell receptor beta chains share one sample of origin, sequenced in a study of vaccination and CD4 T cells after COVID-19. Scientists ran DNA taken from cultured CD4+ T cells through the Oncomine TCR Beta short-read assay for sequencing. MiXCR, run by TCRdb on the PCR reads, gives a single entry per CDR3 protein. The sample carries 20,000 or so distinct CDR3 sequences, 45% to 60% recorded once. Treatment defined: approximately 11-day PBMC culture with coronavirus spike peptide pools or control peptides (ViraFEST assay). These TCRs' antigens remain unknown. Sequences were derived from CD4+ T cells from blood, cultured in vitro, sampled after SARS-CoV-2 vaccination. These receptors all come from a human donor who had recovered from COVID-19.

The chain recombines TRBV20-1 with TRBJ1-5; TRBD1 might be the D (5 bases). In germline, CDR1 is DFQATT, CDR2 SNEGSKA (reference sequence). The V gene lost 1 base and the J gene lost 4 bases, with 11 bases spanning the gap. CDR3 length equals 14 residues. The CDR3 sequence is CSARVRGGNQPQHF. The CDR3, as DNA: TGCAGTGCTAGAGTTCGGGGGGGTAATCAGCCCCAGCATTTT.

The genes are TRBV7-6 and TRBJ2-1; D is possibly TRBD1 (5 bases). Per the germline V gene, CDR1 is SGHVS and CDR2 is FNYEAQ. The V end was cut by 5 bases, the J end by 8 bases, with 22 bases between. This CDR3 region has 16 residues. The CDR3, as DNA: TGTGCCAGCAGCCTAAGTTACCGGCAGGGTGATGATGAGCAGTTCTTC. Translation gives CASSLSYRQGDDEQFF.

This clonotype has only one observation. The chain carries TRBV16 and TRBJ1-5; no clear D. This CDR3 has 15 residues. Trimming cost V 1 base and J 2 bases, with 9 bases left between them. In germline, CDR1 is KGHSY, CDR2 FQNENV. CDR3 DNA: TGTGCCAGCAGCCAATGGGGTATTGGCAATCAGCCCCAGCATTTT. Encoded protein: CASSQWGIGNQPQHF.

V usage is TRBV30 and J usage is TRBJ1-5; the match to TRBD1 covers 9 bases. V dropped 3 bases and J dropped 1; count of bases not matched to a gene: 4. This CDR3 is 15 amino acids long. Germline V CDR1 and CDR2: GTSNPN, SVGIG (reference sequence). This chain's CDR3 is CAWSIGTGSNQPQHF. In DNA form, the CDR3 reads TGTGCCTGGAGCATAGGGACAGGGAGCAATCAGCCCCAGCATTTT.

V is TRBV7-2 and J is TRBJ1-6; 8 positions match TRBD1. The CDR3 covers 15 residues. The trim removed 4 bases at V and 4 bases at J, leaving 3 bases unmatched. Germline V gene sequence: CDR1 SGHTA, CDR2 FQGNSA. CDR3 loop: CASSSTGAYNSPLHF. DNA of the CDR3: TGTGCCAGCAGCTCGACAGGGGCTTATAATTCACCCCTCCACTTT.

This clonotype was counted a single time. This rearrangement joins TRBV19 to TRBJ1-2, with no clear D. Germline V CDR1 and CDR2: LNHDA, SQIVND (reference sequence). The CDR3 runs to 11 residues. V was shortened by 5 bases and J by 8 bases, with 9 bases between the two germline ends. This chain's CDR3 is CASSSPGGYTF. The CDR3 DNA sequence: TGTGCCAGTAGTTCCCCCGGCGGCTACACCTTC.

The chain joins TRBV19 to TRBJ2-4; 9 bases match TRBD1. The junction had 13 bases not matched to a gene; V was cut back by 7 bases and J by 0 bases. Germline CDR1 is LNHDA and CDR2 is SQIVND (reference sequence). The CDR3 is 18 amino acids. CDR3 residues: CASTRDRVGVGAKNIQYF. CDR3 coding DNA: TGTGCCAGTACCAGGGACAGGGTAGGGGTAGGAGCCAAAAACATTCAGTACTTC.

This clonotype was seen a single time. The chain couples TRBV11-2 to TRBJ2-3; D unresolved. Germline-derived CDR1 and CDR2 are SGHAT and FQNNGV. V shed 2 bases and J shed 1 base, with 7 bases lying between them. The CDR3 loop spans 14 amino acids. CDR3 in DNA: TGTGCCAGCAGCTTAAGCCCAGGCACAGATACGCAGTATTTT. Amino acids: CASSLSPGTDTQYF. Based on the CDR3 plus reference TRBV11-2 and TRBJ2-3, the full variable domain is EAGVAQSPRYKIIEKRQSVAFWCNPISGHATLYWYQQILGQGPKLLIQFQNNGVVDDSQLPKDRFSAERLKGVDSTLKIQPAKLEDSAVYLCASSLSPGTDTQYFGPGTRLTVL.

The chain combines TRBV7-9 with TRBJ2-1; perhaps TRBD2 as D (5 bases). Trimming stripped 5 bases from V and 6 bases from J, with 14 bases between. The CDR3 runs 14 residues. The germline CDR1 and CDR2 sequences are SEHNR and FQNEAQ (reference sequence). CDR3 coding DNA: TGTGCCAGCAGCCGAGCTAGCAATCTCAATGAGCAGTTCTTC. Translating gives CASSRASNLNEQFF.

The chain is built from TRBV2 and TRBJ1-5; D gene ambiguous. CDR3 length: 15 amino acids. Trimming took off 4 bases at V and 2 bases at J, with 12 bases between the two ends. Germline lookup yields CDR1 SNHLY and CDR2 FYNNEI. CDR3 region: CASSVSRVGNQPQHF. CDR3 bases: TGTGCCAGCAGTGTTAGCCGGGTAGGCAATCAGCCCCAGCATTTT.

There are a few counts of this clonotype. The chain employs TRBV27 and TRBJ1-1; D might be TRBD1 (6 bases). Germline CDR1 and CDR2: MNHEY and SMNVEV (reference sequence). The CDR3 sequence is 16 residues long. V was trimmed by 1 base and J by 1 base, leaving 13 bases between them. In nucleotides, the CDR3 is TGTGCCAGCAGTTTATTGGGCAGGGGAGAGAACACTGAAGCTTTCTTT. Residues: CASSLLGRGENTEAFF.

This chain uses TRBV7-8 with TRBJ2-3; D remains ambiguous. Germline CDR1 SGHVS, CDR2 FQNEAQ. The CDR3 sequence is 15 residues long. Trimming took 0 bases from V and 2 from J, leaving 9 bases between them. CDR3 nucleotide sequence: TGTGCCAGCAGCTTAGCGCCCGGAAACACAGATACGCAGTATTTT. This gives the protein CASSLAPGNTDTQYF.

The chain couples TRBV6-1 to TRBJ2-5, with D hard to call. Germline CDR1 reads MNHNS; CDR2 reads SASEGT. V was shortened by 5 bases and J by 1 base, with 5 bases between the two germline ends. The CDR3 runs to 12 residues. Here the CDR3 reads CASSTIQETQYF. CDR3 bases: TGTGCCAGCAGTACCATCCAAGAGACCCAGTACTTC.

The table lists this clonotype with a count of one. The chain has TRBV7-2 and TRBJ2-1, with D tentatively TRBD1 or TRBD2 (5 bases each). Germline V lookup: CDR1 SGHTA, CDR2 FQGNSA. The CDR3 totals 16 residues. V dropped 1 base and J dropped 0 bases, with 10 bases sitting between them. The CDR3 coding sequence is TGTGCCAGCAGCTTAGACCCAGGGAGCTCCTACAATGAGCAGTTCTTC. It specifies CASSLDPGSSYNEQFF.

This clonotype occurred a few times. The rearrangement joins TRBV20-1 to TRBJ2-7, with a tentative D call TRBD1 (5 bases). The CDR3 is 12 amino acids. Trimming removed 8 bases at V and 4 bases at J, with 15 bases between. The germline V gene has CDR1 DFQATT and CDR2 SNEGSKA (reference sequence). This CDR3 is CSIVLGAYEQYF. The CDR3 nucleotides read TGCAGTATAGTACTTGGGGCATACGAGCAGTACTTC.

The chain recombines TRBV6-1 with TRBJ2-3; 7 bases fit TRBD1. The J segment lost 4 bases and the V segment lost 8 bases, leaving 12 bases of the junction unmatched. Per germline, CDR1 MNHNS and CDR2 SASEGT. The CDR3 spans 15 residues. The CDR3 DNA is TGTGCCAGCCAATCACCAAGGGGGCGGGCAGATACGCAGTATTTT. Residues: CASQSPRGRADTQYF.

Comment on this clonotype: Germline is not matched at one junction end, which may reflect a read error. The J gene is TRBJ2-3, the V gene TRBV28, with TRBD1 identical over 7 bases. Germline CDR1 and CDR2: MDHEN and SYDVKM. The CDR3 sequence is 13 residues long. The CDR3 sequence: CASSLSRTGTQYF. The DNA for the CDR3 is TGTGCCAGCAGTTTATCGAGGACAGGTACGCAGTATTTT.

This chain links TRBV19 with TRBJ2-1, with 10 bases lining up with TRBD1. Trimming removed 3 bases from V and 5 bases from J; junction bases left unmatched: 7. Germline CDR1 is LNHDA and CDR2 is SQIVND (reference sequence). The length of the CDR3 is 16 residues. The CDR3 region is CASSILTGGQDNEQFF. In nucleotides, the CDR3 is TGTGCCAGTAGTATCCTGACAGGGGGCCAGGACAATGAGCAGTTCTTC.

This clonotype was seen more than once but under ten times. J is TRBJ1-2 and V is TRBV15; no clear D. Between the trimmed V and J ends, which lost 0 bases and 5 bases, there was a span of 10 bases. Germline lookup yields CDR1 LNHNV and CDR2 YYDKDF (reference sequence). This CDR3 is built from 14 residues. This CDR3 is CATSRDRTEYGYTF. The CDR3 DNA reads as TGTGCCACCAGCAGAGATCGAACTGAATATGGCTACACCTTC.

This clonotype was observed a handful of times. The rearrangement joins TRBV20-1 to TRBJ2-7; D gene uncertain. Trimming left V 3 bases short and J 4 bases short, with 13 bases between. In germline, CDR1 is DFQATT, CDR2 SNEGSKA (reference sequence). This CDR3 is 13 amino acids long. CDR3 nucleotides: TGCAGTGCTAGTCTGGACGGTTCTTACGAGCAGTACTTC. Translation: CSASLDGSYEQYF.

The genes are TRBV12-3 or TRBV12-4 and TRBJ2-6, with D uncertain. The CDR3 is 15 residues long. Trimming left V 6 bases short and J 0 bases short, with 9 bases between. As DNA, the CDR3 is TGTGCCAGCAGCCTGCAAAACTCTGGGGCCAACGTCCTGACTTTC. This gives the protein CASSLQNSGANVLTF.

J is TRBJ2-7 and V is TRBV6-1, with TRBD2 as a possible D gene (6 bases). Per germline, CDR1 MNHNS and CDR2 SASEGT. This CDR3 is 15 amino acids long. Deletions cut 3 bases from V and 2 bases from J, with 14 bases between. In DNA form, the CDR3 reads TGTGCCAGCAGTGACGGGACTTCCTTACCCTACGAGCAGTACTTC. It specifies CASSDGTSLPYEQYF.

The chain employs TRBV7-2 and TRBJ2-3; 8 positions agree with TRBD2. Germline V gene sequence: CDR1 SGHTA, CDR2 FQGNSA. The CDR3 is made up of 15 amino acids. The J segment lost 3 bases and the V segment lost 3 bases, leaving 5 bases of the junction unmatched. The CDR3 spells CASSLASGRTDTQYF. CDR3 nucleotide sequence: TGTGCCAGCAGCTTGGCGAGCGGGAGAACAGATACGCAGTATTTT.

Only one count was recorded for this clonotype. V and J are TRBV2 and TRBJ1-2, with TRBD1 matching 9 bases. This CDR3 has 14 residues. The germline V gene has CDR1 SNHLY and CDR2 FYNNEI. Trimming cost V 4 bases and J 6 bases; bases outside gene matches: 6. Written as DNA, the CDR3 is TGTGCCAGCAGTGGGGACAGGGTGGTGAATGGCTACACCTTC. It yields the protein CASSGDRVVNGYTF.

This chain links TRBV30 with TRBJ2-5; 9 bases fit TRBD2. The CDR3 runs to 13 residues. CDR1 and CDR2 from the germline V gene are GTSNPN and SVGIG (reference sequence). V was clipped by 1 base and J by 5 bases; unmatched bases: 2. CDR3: CAWSAGLAETQYF. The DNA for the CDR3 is TGTGCCTGGAGTGCAGGACTAGCGGAGACCCAGTACTTC.

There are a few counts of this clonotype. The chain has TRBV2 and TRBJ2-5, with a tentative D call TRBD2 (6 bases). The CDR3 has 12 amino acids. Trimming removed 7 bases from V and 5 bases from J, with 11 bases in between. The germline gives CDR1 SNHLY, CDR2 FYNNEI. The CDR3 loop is CASTGVGETQYF. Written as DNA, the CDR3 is TGTGCCAGCACGGGGGTAGGGGAGACCCAGTACTTC.

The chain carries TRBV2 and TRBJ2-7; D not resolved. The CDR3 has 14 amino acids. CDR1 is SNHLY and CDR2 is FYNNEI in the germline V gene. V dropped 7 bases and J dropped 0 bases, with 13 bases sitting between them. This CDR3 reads CASKTSRNSYEQYF. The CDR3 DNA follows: TGTGCCAGCAAAACATCTCGGAACTCCTACGAGCAGTACTTC.

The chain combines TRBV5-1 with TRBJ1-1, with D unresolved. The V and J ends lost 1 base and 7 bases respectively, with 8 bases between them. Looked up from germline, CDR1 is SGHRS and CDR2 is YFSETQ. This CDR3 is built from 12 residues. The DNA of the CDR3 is TGCGCCAGCAGCTTGTCTGGGATTGAAGCTTTCTTT. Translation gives CASSLSGIEAFF.